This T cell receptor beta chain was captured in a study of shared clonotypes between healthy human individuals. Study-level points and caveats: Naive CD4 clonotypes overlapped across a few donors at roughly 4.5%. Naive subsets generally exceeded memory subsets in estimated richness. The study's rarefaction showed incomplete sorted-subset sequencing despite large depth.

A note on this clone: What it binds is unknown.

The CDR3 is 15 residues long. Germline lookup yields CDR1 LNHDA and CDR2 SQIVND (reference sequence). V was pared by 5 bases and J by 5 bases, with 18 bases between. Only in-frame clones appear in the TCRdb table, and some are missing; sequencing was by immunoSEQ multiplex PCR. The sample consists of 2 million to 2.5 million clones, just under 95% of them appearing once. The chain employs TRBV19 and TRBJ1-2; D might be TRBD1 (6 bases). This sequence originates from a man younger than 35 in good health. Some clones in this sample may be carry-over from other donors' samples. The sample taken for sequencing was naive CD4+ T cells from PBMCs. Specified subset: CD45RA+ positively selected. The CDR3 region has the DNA TGTGCCAGTAGTTCCGGGGGCGCCGGTAGATATGGCTACACCTTC. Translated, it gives CASSSGGAGRYGYTF.